This T cell receptor (beta chain) was profiled in a study of PD-1 blockade in classical Hodgkin lymphoma. Study results and caveats: Reported baseline diversity: healthy donors highest, relapsed/refractory patients lowest.

Time point in this sample: cycle 4 day 1 (C4D1), after six to seven weeks of nivolumab. Each patient experienced a relapse that followed autologous stem cell transplantation, and brentuximab vedotin exposure varied. Patients' outcomes at their best amounted to complete response, partial response or progressive disease. With regard to this clone: Its antigen is unidentified.

Produced via immunoSEQ multiplex PCR; TCRdb's table is partial and in-frame only. There are 20,000 to 25,000 clones in the sample; 80% occur only once, and less than 9.5% lies in the top ten. The origin of this receptor is a human donor with classical Hodgkin lymphoma. Material: peripheral blood mononuclear cells (PBMCs), obtained before the fourth cycle of nivolumab.

DNA for the CDR3: TGTGCCAGCGGCTGGGGGGAGAACGGTGAGCAGTTCTTC. Its protein is CASGWGENGEQFF. The genes are TRBV7-9 and TRBJ2-1; tentative D call: TRBD2 (6 bases). The germline V gene has CDR1 SEHNR and CDR2 FQNEAQ (reference sequence). The CDR3 covers 13 residues. V was clipped by 8 bases and J by 9 bases, with 17 bases between them.